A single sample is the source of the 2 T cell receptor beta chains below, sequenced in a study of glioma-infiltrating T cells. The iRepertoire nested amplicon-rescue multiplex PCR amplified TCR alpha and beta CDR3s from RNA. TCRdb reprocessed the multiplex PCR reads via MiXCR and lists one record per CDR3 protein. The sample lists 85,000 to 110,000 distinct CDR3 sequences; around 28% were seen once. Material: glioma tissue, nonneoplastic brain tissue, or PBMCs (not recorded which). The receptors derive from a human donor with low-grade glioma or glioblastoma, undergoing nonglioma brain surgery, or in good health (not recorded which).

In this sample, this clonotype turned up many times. DNA of the CDR3: TGCAGTGCTAGAGATCTGAGGGGCTTCGGCTATGGCTACACCTTC. Translating it yields CSARDLRGFGYGYTF. The chain is built from TRBV20-1 and TRBJ1-2; D is possibly TRBD1 (5 bases). Trimming left V 0 bases short and J 4 bases short, with 15 bases between. This CDR3 has 15 residues. Germline V gene data show CDR1 as DFQATT and CDR2 as SNEGSKA (reference sequence).

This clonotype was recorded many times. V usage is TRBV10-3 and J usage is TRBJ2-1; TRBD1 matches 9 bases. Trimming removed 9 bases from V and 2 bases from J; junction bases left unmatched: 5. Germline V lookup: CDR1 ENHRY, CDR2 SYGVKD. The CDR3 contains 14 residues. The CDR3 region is CAINGQGPYNEQFF. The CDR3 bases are TGTGCCATAAATGGACAGGGGCCCTACAATGAGCAGTTCTTC.